This is a list of T cell receptor beta chains from one sample in a study of shared clonotypes between healthy human individuals. Profiling relied on immunoSEQ multiplex PCR, and the TCRdb table lists in-frame clones only, not all of them. Here the sample spans 1.4 million or so clones, approximately 98.5% being singletons. Material for sequencing was naive CD4+ T cells sorted from blood. The source of these receptors is a young man in good health. CDR3s include the opening cysteine and the closing phenylalanine or tryptophan. D genes are given only for firm matches. Clone size is shown for a subset of rows, as once, few, many or a class of expanded clone.

D: TRBD2
J: TRBJ2-1
length: 15
V: TRBV2
size: -
CDR3: CASSPTSGSYNEQFF
DNA: TGTGCCAGCAGTCCTACTAGCGGGAGCTACAATGAGCAGTTCTTC

D: -
J: TRBJ2-3
length: 14
V: TRBV10-3
size: once
CDR3: CAISDYRGGDTQYF
DNA: TGTGCCATCAGTGATTACAGAGGGGGAGATACGCAGTATTTT

D: TRBD2
J: TRBJ2-7
length: 15
V: TRBV5-6
size: -
CDR3: CASSSTPGLAVEQYF
DNA: TGTGCCAGCAGCTCCACCCCGGGACTAGCGGTCGAGCAGTACTTC

D: TRBD1
J: TRBJ2-7
length: 14
V: TRBV12-5
size: -
CDR3: CASGDRDSGYEQYF
DNA: TGTGCTAGTGGCGACCGGGACAGCGGCTACGAGCAGTACTTC

D: TRBD1
J: TRBJ1-4
length: 14
V: TRBV4-1
size: -
CDR3: CASSPGQVGEKLFF
DNA: TGCGCCAGCAGCCCCGGACAGGTGGGTGAAAAACTGTTTTTT

D: -
J: TRBJ2-3
length: 14
V: TRBV5-1
size: -
CDR3: CASSLAQGPDTQYF
DNA: TGCGCCAGCAGCTTGGCTCAGGGGCCAGATACGCAGTATTTT

D: -
J: TRBJ2-1
length: 15
V: TRBV6-1
size: -
CDR3: CASNLRDGLYNEQFF
DNA: TGTGCCAGCAACCTCAGGGACGGTCTCTACAATGAGCAGTTCTTC

D: -
J: TRBJ1-3
length: 14
V: TRBV19
size: -
CDR3: CASRAQSSGNTIYF
DNA: TGTGCCAGTAGGGCCCAGAGCTCTGGAAACACCATATATTTT

D: -
J: TRBJ2-2
length: 15
V: TRBV29-1
size: -
CDR3: CSVEEATANTGELFF
DNA: TGCAGCGTTGAAGAGGCTACCGCGAACACCGGGGAGCTGTTTTTT

D: -
J: TRBJ2-3
length: 13
V: TRBV19
size: -
CDR3: CASSMSPTDTQYF
DNA: TGTGCCAGTAGTATGTCTCCTACGGATACGCAGTATTTT

D: -
J: TRBJ2-7
length: 17
V: TRBV7-6
size: -
CDR3: CASSRGSGTPNSYEQYF
DNA: TGTGCCAGCAGCCGGGGTTCCGGGACTCCAAACTCCTACGAGCAGTACTTC

D: TRBD2
J: TRBJ2-1
length: 15
V: TRBV5-1
size: -
CDR3: CASSVSTFLAGEQFF
DNA: TGCGCCAGCAGCGTGTCGACATTCCTAGCGGGAGAGCAGTTCTTC

D: -
J: TRBJ2-1
length: 13
V: TRBV19
size: -
CDR3: CAASANRAGEQFF
DNA: TGTGCCGCAAGCGCTAACAGGGCGGGTGAGCAGTTCTTC

D: -
J: TRBJ2-4
length: 14
V: TRBV5-4
size: -
CDR3: CASSPRTAGNIQYF
DNA: TGTGCCAGCAGCCCCAGGACGGCGGGAAACATTCAGTACTTC

D: TRBD2
J: TRBJ2-7
length: 15
V: TRBV9
size: -
CDR3: CASSVEAGGPREQYF
DNA: TGTGCCAGCAGCGTAGAAGCGGGAGGGCCTCGCGAGCAGTACTTC

D: -
J: TRBJ1-5
length: 14
V: TRBV19
size: once
CDR3: CASSTSNSNQPQHF
DNA: TGTGCCAGTAGTACATCTAATAGCAATCAGCCCCAGCATTTT

D: -
J: TRBJ2-1
length: 12
V: TRBV28
size: -
CDR3: CASSPTYNEQFF
DNA: TGTGCCAGCAGTCCTACTTATAATGAGCAGTTCTTC

D: TRBD2
J: TRBJ2-1
length: 18
V: TRBV10-3
size: -
CDR3: CAISPSGLAGDWYNEQFF
DNA: TGTGCCATCAGCCCCTCGGGACTAGCGGGAGACTGGTACAATGAGCAGTTCTTC

D: -
J: TRBJ2-1
length: 16
V: TRBV4-3
size: -
CDR3: CASSQAPPGPYNEQFF
DNA: TGCGCCAGCAGCCAAGCTCCCCCCGGGCCCTACAATGAGCAGTTCTTC

D: -
J: TRBJ2-3
length: 14
V: TRBV6-6
size: -
CDR3: CASSYQQFTDTQYF
DNA: TGTGCCAGCAGTTACCAACAGTTCACAGATACGCAGTATTTT

D: -
J: TRBJ2-1
length: 16
V: TRBV5-1
size: -
CDR3: CASSSQHPVIYGEQFF
DNA: TGCGCCAGCAGCTCGCAACACCCTGTAATCTACGGTGAGCAGTTCTTC

D: -
J: TRBJ2-3
length: 14
V: TRBV7-9
size: -
CDR3: CALPYGISTDTQYF
DNA: TGTGCCCTTCCGTACGGGATTAGCACAGATACGCAGTATTTT

D: -
J: TRBJ2-7
length: 14
V: TRBV28
size: -
CDR3: CASRSMGSLYEQYF
DNA: TGTGCCAGCAGATCTATGGGATCTCTCTACGAGCAGTACTTC

D: TRBD1
J: TRBJ2-7
length: 14
V: TRBV9
size: once
CDR3: CASSARDSYYEQYF
DNA: TGTGCCAGCAGCGCCCGGGACAGTTACTACGAGCAGTACTTC

D: TRBD2
J: TRBJ2-5
length: 14
V: TRBV7-9
size: once
CDR3: CASSRTSGRETQYF
DNA: TGTGCCAGCAGCAGGACTAGCGGGAGAGAGACCCAGTACTTC

D: TRBD2
J: TRBJ2-1
length: 15
V: TRBV9
size: -
CDR3: CASSVVAGLYNEQFF
DNA: TGTGCCAGCAGCGTAGTAGCGGGCCTGTACAATGAGCAGTTCTTC

D: -
J: TRBJ1-4
length: 14
V: TRBV18
size: -
CDR3: CASSPVQRNEKLFF
DNA: TGTGCCAGCTCACCTGTACAGAGGAATGAAAAACTGTTTTTT

D: TRBD2
J: TRBJ2-1
length: 16
V: TRBV7-8
size: -
CDR3: CASSPDLAGGRNEQFF
DNA: TGTGCCAGCAGCCCAGACCTAGCGGGAGGTAGGAATGAGCAGTTCTTC

D: TRBD1
J: TRBJ1-4
length: 16
V: TRBV7-2
size: -
CDR3: CASSHSGRTGNEKLFF
DNA: TGTGCCAGCAGTCACTCCGGAAGGACAGGGAATGAAAAACTGTTTTTT

D: TRBD1
J: TRBJ2-7
length: 18
V: TRBV11-1
size: -
CDR3: CASSLTTSGTGGSYEQYF
DNA: TGTGCCAGCAGCTTAACTACTTCCGGGACAGGGGGGTCCTACGAGCAGTACTTC

D: TRBD2
J: TRBJ2-1
length: 19
V: TRBV12-5
size: -
CDR3: CASGSPGLAGLISYNEQFF
DNA: TGTGCTAGTGGTTCACCGGGACTAGCGGGCCTGATCTCCTACAATGAGCAGTTCTTC

D: TRBD1
J: TRBJ1-4
length: 18
V: TRBV7-9
size: -
CDR3: CASSDGQGGTLVNEKLFF
DNA: TGTGCCAGCAGCGACGGACAGGGTGGCACCCTCGTTAATGAAAAACTGTTTTTT

D: -
J: TRBJ2-1
length: 17
V: TRBV10-3
size: once
CDR3: CAISGRHLAREFDEQFF
DNA: TGTGCCATCAGTGGGAGGCACCTAGCCCGGGAGTTCGATGAGCAGTTCTTC

D: -
J: TRBJ2-1
length: 16
V: TRBV16
size: -
CDR3: CASSQSGDQHYNEQFF
DNA: TGTGCCAGCAGCCAATCGGGGGACCAACACTACAATGAGCAGTTCTTC

D: TRBD2
J: TRBJ2-1
length: 15
V: TRBV19
size: once
CDR3: CASSGLAGRSNEQFF
DNA: TGTGCCAGTAGCGGACTAGCGGGAAGAAGTAATGAGCAGTTCTTC

D: TRBD1
J: TRBJ1-5
length: 15
V: TRBV18
size: -
CDR3: CASSPGTGVNQPQHF
DNA: TGTGCCAGCTCGCCCGGGACAGGGGTCAATCAGCCCCAGCATTTT

D: -
J: TRBJ2-3
length: 15
V: TRBV7-9
size: -
CDR3: CASSQGGLITDTQYF
DNA: TGTGCCAGCAGCCAGGGGGGGCTCATTACAGATACGCAGTATTTT